This T cell receptor (beta chain) originates from a study of Ad26.COV2.S vaccination and SARS-CoV-2 variants. Study details: The trial was COV1001 and the donor's arm was Ad26.COV2.S. Once, or twice with 56 days between doses, Ad26.COV2.S was given intramuscularly. Study-level findings and limits: Vaccinated and placebo-treated recipients had similar non-spike TCR breadth.

CDR3 length: 13 residues. Germline values: CDR1 MGHDK, CDR2 SYGVNS. Trimming took 5 bases from V and 6 from J, leaving 13 bases between them. Regarding this clone: Its antigen is undetermined.

Treatment here: over 15 received Ad26.COV2.S at low or high dose, single or two shots; several received placebo; per-sample allocation not given. Collection of the samples took place on day 63 after the first injection of vaccine or placebo. TCRdb's copy holds only in-frame clones and misses some; the assay was immunoSEQ multiplex PCR. In the table there are around 340,000 clones, 86% of which are singletons. The rearrangement links TRBV25-1 to TRBJ1-1; D possibly corresponds to TRBD1 (6 bases). The receptor's source is a person between 18 and 59 years old who received the Ad26.COV2.S COVID-19 vaccine or a placebo. The specimen comprised peripheral blood, sampled in a trial of Ad26.COV2.S vaccine versus placebo. CDR3 loop: CASSFPGGSEAFF. The CDR3 region has the DNA TGTGCCAGCAGTTTTCCGGGGGGCTCTGAAGCTTTCTTT.